This paragraph reports one T cell receptor beta chain. What it binds is unknown. This sample was included in a study of cytomegalovirus exposure and HLA in healthy donors. Across the whole study: Counted in an early data release were tens of millions of unique TCRs from HLA-typed donors.

Losses at the gene ends were 8 bases for V and 2 bases for J; bases not matched to a gene: 0. Germline-derived CDR1 and CDR2 are MDHEN and SYDVKM. The CDR3 length is 12 residues. The study's findings and limits: Donors were assumed by presence/absence analyses to have roughly uniform sequencing depth. The authors considered a cluster of highly shared sequence variants likely to be a sequencing artifact.

60 Vbeta and 13 Jbeta primers were used in PCR. Using immunoSEQ multiplex PCR, the repertoire was profiled, and TCRdb retains in-frame clones only, with some absent. This listing includes approximately 110,000 clones. The J gene is TRBJ1-5, the V gene TRBV28; 7 bases are shared with TRBD1. This receptor was taken from a man aged 25 to 40 in good health and CMV-seronegative. The source material was PBMCs. The CDR3 reads CASGTGNQPQHF. The CDR3 coding sequence is TGTGCCAGCGGGACAGGCAATCAGCCCCAGCATTTT.